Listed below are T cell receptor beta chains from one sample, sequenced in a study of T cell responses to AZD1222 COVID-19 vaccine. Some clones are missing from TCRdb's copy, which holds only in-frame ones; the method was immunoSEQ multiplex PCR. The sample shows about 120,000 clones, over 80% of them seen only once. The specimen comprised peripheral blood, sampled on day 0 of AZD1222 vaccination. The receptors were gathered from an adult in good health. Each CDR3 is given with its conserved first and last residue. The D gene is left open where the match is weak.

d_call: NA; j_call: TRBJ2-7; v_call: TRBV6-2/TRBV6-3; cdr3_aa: CASSNYRGYEQYF
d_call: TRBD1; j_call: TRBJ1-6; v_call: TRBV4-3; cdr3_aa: CASSQERMYGTGSGALHF
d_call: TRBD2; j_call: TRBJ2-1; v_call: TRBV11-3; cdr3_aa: CASSLGGTSGYNEQFF
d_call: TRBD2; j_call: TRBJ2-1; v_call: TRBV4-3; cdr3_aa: CASSQDTSGQYNEQFF
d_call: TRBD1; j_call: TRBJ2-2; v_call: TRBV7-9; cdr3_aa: CASSDPRTGEVGELFF
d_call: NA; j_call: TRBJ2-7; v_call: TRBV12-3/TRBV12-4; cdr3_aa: CASSSGQSYEQYF
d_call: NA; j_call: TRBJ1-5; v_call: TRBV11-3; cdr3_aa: CARALGPQHF
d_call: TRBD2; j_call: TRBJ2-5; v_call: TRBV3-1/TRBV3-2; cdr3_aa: CASSGTSGGQYQETQYF
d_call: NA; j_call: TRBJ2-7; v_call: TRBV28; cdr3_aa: CASSRTFASYEQYF
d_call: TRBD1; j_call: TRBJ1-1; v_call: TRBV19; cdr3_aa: CASTHTGGYTEAFF
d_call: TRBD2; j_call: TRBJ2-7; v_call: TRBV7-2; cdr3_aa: CASTLRRREVANEQYF
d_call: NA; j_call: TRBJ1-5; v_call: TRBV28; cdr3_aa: CASSFFGGGDQPQHF
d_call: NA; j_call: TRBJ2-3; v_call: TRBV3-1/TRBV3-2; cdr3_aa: CASSQQGGHPADTQYF
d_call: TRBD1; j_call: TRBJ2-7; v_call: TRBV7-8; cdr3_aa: CASSPVRDRLSQQYF
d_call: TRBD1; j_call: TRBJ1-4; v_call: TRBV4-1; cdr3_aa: CASNAFLRGPDKLFF
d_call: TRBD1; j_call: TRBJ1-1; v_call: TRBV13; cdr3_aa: CASTQGDRNTEAFF
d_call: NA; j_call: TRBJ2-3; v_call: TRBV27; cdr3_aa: CASSLVVTDTQYF
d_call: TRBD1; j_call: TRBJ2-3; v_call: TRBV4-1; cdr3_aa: CASSQEDRYTDTQYF
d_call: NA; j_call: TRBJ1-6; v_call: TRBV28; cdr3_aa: CASSLAQSPLHF
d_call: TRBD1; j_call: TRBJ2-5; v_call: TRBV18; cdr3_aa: CASSPGDRGETQYF
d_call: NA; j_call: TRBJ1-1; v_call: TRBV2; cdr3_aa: CASSEERRNEAFF
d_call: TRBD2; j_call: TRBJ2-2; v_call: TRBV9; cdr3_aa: CASSVNPRGGVAGEAVTGELFF
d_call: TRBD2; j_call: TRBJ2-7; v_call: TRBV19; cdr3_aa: CASSPTELAGGPGEQYF
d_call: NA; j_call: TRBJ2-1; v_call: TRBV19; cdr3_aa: CASSIGLNNEQFF
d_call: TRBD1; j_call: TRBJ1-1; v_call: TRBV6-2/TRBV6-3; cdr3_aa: CASSYSEGQGSTEAFF
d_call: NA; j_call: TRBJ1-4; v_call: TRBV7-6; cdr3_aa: CASSSWQAEKLFF
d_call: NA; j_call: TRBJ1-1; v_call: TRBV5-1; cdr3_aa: CASSGSSGQPLDPEPPMNTEAFF
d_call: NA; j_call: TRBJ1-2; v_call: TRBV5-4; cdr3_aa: CASSLAGTNYGYTF
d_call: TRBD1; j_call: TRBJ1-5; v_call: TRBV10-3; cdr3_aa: CATKQGANQPQHF
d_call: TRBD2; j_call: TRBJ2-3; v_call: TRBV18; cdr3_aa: CASSLTTSGSPTDTQYF
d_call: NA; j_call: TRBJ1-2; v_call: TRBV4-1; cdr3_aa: CASSHTFTGGFEYGYTF
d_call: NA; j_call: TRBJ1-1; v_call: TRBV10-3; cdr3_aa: CAIRRGGEDTEAFF
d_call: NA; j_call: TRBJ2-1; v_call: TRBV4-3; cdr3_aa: CASSLVGANEQFF
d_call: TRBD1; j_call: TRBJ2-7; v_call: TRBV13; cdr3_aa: CASSATGTGPGEQYF
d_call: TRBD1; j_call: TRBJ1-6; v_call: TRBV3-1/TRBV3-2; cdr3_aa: CASSHGGQGNSPLHF
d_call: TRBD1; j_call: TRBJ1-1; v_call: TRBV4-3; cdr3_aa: CASSPRRGQGNTEAFF
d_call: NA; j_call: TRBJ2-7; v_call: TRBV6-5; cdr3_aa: CASSPQGSRDEQYF
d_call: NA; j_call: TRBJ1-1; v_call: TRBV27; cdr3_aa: CASSLIGSEAFF
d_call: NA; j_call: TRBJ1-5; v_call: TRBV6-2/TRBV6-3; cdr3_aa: CASSYSTRGREPQHF
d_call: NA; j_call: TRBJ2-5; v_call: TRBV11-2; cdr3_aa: CASSLDRRETQYF
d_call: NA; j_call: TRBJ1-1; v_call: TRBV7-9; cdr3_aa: CASSLAEGGPNTEAFF
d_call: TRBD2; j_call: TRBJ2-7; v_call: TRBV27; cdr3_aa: CASSRIAGSSYEQYF
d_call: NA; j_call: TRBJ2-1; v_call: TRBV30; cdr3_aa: CAWSVQGVSYNEQFF
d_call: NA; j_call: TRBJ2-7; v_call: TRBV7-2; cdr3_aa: CASSWGDSGNYEQYF
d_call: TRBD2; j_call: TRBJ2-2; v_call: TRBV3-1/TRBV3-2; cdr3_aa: CASSQRLLAGGLVGELFF
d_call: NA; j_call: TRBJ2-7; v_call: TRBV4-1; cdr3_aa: CASSQSGESYEQYF
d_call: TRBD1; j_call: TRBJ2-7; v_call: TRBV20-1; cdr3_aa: CSASDRGLSGEQYF